This TCR beta chain was identified in a study of T cells in Graves' hyperthyroidism and ophthalmopathy. On the study more broadly: Peripheral blood was acquired at first diagnosis, ahead of any therapy whatsoever.

RNA transcripts provided the source from which TCR beta CDR3 regions were amplified. A first-round RT-PCR of the TCR CDR3 used the HTBI primer set. TCRdb fed the multiplex PCR reads into MiXCR, producing one record per CDR3 protein. Among over 350,000 distinct CDR3 sequences, over 12% were seen once, and the ten largest hold around 30%. The V end was cut by 0 bases, the J end by 5 bases, with 5 bases between. The CDR3 runs to 12 residues. The V gene's germline CDR1 is SGHVS and CDR2 FQNEAQ. Many counts were recorded for this clonotype. Diagnosis rested on symptoms, serum thyroxine and TRAb, thyroid ultrasound, and orbital computed tomography. PBMCs were obtained from about 9.9 ml fresh peripheral blood.

This chain joins TRBV7-8 and TRBJ2-7; no firm D call. The receptor was isolated from a man in his fifties or sixties with Graves' ophthalmopathy. Sequencing used blood. The CDR3 DNA follows: TGTGCCAGCAGCTTAGCAGGAGACGAGCAGTACTTC. It is translated as CASSLAGDEQYF.